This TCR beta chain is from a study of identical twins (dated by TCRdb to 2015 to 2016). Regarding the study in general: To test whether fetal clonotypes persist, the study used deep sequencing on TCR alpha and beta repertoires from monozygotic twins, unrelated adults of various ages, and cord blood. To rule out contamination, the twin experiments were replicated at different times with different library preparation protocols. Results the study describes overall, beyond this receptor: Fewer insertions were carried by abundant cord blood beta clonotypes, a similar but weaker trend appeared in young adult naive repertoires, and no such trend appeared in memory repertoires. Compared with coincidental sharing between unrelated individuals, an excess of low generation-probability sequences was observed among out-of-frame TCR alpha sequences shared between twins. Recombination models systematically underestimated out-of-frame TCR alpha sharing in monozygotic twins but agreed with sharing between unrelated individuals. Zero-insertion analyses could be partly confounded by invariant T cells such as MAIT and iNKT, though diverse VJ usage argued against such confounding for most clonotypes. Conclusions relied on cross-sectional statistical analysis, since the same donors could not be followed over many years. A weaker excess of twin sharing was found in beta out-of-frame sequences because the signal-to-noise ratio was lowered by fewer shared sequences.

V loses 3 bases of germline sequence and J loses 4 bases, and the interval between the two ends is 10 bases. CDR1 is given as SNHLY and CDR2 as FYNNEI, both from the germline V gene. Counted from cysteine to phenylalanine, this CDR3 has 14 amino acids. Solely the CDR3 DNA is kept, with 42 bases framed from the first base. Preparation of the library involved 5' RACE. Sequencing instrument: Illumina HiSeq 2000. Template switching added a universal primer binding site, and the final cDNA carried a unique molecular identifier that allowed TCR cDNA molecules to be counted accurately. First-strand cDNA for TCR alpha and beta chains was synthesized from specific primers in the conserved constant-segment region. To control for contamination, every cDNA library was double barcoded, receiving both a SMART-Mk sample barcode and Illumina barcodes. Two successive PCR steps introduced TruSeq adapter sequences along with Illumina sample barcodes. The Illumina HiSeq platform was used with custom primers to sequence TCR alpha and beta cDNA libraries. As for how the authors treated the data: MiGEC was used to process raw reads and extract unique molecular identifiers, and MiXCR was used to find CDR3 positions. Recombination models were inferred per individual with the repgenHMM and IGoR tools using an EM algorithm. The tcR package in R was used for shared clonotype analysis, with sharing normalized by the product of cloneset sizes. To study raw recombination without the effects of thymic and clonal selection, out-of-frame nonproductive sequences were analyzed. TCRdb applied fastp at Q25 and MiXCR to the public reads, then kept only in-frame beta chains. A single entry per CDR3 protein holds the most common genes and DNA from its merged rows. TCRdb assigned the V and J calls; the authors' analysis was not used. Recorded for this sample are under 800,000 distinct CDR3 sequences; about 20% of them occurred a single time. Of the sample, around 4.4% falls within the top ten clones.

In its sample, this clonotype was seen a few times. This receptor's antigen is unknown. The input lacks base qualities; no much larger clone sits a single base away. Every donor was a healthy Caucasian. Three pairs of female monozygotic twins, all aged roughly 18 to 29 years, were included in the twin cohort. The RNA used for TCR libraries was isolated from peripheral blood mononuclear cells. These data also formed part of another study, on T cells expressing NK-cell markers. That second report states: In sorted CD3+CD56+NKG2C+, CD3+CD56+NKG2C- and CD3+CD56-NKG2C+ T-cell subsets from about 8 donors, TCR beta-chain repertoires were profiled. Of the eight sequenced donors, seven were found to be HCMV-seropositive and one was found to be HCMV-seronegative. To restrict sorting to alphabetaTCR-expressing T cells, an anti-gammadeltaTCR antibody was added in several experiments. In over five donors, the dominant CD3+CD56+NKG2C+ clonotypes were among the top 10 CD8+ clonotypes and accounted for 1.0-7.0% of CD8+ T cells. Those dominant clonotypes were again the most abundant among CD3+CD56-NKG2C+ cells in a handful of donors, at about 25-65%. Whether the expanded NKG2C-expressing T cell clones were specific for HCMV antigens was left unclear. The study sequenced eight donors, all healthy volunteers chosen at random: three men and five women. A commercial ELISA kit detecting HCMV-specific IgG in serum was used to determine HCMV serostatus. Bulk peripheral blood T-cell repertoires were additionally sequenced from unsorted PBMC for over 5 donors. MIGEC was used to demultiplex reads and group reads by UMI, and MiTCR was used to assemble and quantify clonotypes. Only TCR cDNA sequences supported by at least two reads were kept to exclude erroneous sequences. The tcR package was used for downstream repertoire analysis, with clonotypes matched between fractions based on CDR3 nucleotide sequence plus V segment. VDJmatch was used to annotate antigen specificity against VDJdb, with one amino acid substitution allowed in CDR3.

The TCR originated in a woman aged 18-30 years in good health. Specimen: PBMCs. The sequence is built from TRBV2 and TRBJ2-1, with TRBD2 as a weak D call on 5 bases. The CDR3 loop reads CASSERSGYNEQFF. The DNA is TGTGCCAGCAGTGAGAGGAGCGGTTACAATGAGCAGTTCTTC.